A selection of T cell receptor beta chains follows, all from one sample in a study of beta chain features in type 1 diabetes. Clones were read by immunoSEQ multiplex PCR, and TCRdb kept only the in-frame ones, dropping some. The table has 150,000 to 200,000 clones, 7.5% to 9.5% seen once. Sequencing was performed on central memory CD4+ T cells from blood. The receptor set was obtained from a woman between 18 and 29 years old in good health. Both conserved end residues are part of each CDR3. D genes are given only for firm matches. Only some rows state a clone size, as once, few, many or a class for expanded clones.

clone_size	v_call	d_call	j_call	cdr3_aa	cdr3_nt
few	TRBV4-2	NA	TRBJ2-6	CASSLSGALSSGANVLTF	TGTGCCAGCAGCCTCTCAGGGGCCCTAAGCTCTGGGGCCAACGTCCTGACTTTC
NA	TRBV30	NA	TRBJ1-2	CAWSFPANYGYTF	TGTGCCTGGAGTTTTCCAGCTAACTATGGCTACACCTTC
NA	TRBV11-1	TRBD1	TRBJ1-1	CASSPNGGQGKGAFF	TGTGCCAGCAGCCCGAACGGCGGACAGGGGAAGGGGGCTTTCTTT
few	TRBV28	TRBD2	TRBJ2-5	CASRGISGDQETQYF	TGTGCCAGCAGAGGGATTAGCGGGGACCAAGAGACCCAGTACTTC
few	TRBV7-9	TRBD2	TRBJ2-1	CASSYAGTSNDEQFF	TGTGCCAGCAGCTACGCCGGGACTAGCAACGATGAGCAGTTCTTC
few	TRBV5-5	TRBD1	TRBJ2-3	CASSLGTVSSTDTQYF	TGTGCCAGCAGCCTGGGGACAGTCTCTAGCACAGATACGCAGTATTTT
NA	TRBV5-1	TRBD2	TRBJ2-6	CASSLVAGAGANVLTF	TGCGCCAGCAGCCTGGTAGCGGGAGCTGGGGCCAACGTCCTGACTTTC
few	TRBV5-1	NA	TRBJ2-1	CASSPTQGTSYNEQFF	TGCGCCAGCAGCCCAACCCAGGGGACCAGCTACAATGAGCAGTTCTTC
few	TRBV29-1	TRBD1	TRBJ2-1	CSVDRGYNEQFF	TGCAGCGTTGACAGGGGGTACAATGAGCAGTTCTTC
few	TRBV28	TRBD2	TRBJ2-1	CASRLLAGGTGEQFF	TGTGCCAGCAGGTTACTAGCGGGGGGGACGGGCGAGCAGTTCTTC
NA	TRBV29-1	NA	TRBJ1-1	CSVLDMNTEAFF	TGCAGCGTCCTGGACATGAACACTGAAGCTTTCTTT
few	TRBV5-4	TRBD1	TRBJ1-2	CASSFGQGYGYTF	TGTGCCAGCAGCTTCGGACAGGGGTATGGCTACACCTTC
NA	TRBV7-9	TRBD2	TRBJ2-1	CASSLGSGNNEQFF	TGTGCCAGCAGCTTAGGTAGCGGGAACAATGAGCAGTTCTTC
few	TRBV4-1	TRBD2	TRBJ2-7	CASSRAGTSGYEQYF	TGCGCCAGCAGCCGAGCCGGGACTAGCGGCTACGAGCAGTACTTC
NA	TRBV21-1	NA	TRBJ2-1	CASSIGTASQFF	TGTGCCAGCAGCATCGGGACAGCATCTCAGTTCTTC
many	TRBV12-2	NA	TRBJ2-7	CASRLVGGQEAYEQYF	TGTGCAAGTCGCTTAGTTGGCGGACAGGAGGCCTACGAGCAGTACTTC
few	TRBV29-1	NA	TRBJ1-3	CSVASIGNTIYF	TGCAGCGTTGCTAGTATTGGAAACACCATATATTTT
few	TRBV4-2	NA	TRBJ2-7	CASSQTRGPSYEQYF	TGTGCCAGCAGCCAAACCAGGGGTCCTTCCTACGAGCAGTACTTC
few	TRBV11-1	TRBD2	TRBJ2-5	CASRSRLAGGPEETQYF	TGTGCCAGCAGATCCCGACTAGCGGGAGGGCCGGAAGAGACCCAGTACTTC
many	TRBV4-1	NA	TRBJ2-1	CASSQDARGSYNEQFF	TGCGCCAGCAGCCAAGATGCCAGGGGCTCCTACAATGAGCAGTTCTTC
few	TRBV7-2	TRBD1	TRBJ1-2	CASSPRTGGAVGYGYTF	TGTGCCAGCAGCCCCAGGACAGGGGGCGCAGTGGGCTATGGCTACACCTTC
few	TRBV5-6	NA	TRBJ2-7	CASSLLGASSSYEQYF	TGTGCCAGCAGCCTCTTGGGGGCCTCGAGCTCCTACGAGCAGTACTTC
few	TRBV7-9	NA	TRBJ2-7	CASSYIAVPYEQYF	TGTGCCAGCAGCTACATAGCGGTACCCTACGAGCAGTACTTC
NA	TRBV10-3	NA	TRBJ2-5	CAIMGNLGDQETQYF	TGTGCCATCATGGGTAATTTAGGAGACCAAGAGACCCAGTACTTC
few	TRBV7-2	NA	TRBJ1-2	CASSPNGQSYGYTF	TGTGCCAGCAGCCCGAACGGACAGTCCTATGGCTACACCTTC
few	TRBV6-1	NA	TRBJ1-6	CASSRTAQGNSPLHF	TGTGCCAGCAGTAGGACAGCTCAGGGTAATTCACCCCTCCACTTT
few	TRBV15	NA	TRBJ1-6	CATSRDEESPLHF	TGTGCCACCAGCAGAGATGAGGAATCACCCCTCCACTTT
few	TRBV6-6	NA	TRBJ1-1	CASSPLTGRSAPEAFF	TGTGCCAGCAGTCCCCTCACGGGTCGGTCCGCCCCCGAAGCTTTCTTT
few	TRBV5-6	NA	TRBJ2-4	CASSLYGGGSLRDIQYF	TGTGCCAGCAGCTTGTACGGTGGGGGCAGTCTAAGGGACATTCAGTACTTC
NA	TRBV7-2	NA	TRBJ2-5	CASSLVVGSRGETQYF	TGTGCCAGCAGCTTAGTGGTGGGGAGTCGGGGGGAGACCCAGTACTTC
few	TRBV15	TRBD2	TRBJ2-2	CATSAGTRNTGELFF	TGTGCCACCAGCGCCGGGACTAGGAACACCGGGGAGCTGTTTTTT
NA	TRBV18	TRBD1	TRBJ1-5	CASSPGQGVKPQHF	TGTGCCAGCTCACCCGGACAGGGCGTAAAGCCCCAGCATTTT
NA	TRBV27	NA	TRBJ1-1	CASSYLTGNTEAFF	TGTGCCAGCAGTTATTTAACAGGGAACACTGAAGCTTTCTTT
medium-sized	TRBV7-2	NA	TRBJ2-4	CASSLELGGKNIQYF	TGTGCCAGCAGCTTAGAGCTAGGAGGGAAAAACATTCAGTACTTC
few	TRBV2	NA	TRBJ1-4	CASSVRGHGEKLFF	TGTGCCAGCAGTGTGCGAGGGCATGGAGAAAAACTGTTTTTT
NA	TRBV6-5	NA	TRBJ2-1	CASSYTDRSYNEQFF	TGTGCCAGCAGTTACACCGACAGGTCCTACAATGAGCAGTTCTTC
NA	TRBV18	TRBD1	TRBJ1-2	CASSPDRGAWGYTF	TGTGCCAGCTCACCCGACAGGGGGGCTTGGGGCTACACCTTC
few	TRBV7-9	TRBD1	TRBJ2-3	CASSPRDRATDTQYF	TGTGCCAGCAGCCCTCGGGACAGGGCCACAGATACGCAGTATTTT
NA	TRBV4-2	NA	TRBJ1-1	CASSPIGTETEAFF	TGTGCCAGCAGCCCGATCGGGACTGAGACTGAAGCTTTCTTT
many	TRBV4-1	TRBD2	TRBJ2-2	CASSHRGRLAGELTGELFF	TGCGCCAGCAGCCACCGGGGGAGACTAGCGGGGGAGCTCACCGGGGAGCTGTTTTTT
many	TRBV18	NA	TRBJ2-1	CASSPLSQYSYNEQFF	TGTGCCAGCTCACCACTTTCACAGTACTCCTACAATGAGCAGTTCTTC
few	TRBV11-2	NA	TRBJ1-1	CASSFPSRNTEAFF	TGTGCCAGCAGCTTCCCCTCCAGGAACACTGAAGCTTTCTTT
few	TRBV30	TRBD2	TRBJ2-3	CARAGGPDTQYF	TGTGCGCGGGCGGGAGGGCCAGATACGCAGTATTTT
few	TRBV7-6	NA	TRBJ2-5	CASSPNPAARGETQYF	TGTGCCAGCAGCCCAAACCCAGCCGCCAGGGGAGAGACCCAGTACTTC
NA	TRBV5-1	TRBD2	TRBJ2-5	CASSLAGGRGGQETQYF	TGCGCCAGCAGCTTGGCCGGCGGACGGGGGGGCCAAGAGACCCAGTACTTC
few	TRBV15	NA	TRBJ1-5	CATSSLTGYSNQPQHF	TGTGCCACCAGCAGCCTCACAGGTTATAGCAATCAGCCCCAGCATTTT
few	TRBV7-9	TRBD1	TRBJ2-7	CASSRQGTEQYF	TGTGCCAGCAGCCGACAGGGAACCGAGCAGTACTTC
few	TRBV4-3	NA	TRBJ1-2	CASSQDLGREDYGYTF	TGCGCCAGCAGCCAAGATTTGGGCAGGGAGGACTATGGCTACACCTTC
many	TRBV7-9	TRBD2	TRBJ2-3	CASSLVAGESTDTQYF	TGTGCCAGCAGCTTAGTAGCGGGGGAGAGCACAGATACGCAGTATTTT
few	TRBV11-2	NA	TRBJ2-1	CASSPSGAEQFF	TGTGCCAGCAGCCCCTCGGGTGCTGAGCAGTTCTTC
few	TRBV2	NA	TRBJ1-4	CASTRSNEKLFF	TGTGCCAGCACCAGAAGTAATGAAAAACTGTTTTTT